This record looks at one TCR beta chain sequence and its context. PCR primers comprised 60 Vbeta and 13 Jbeta primers. TCRdb's copy holds only in-frame clones and misses some; the assay was immunoSEQ multiplex PCR. The sample holds 150,000 to 200,000 clones, around 83% seen once. The entry originates in a study of cytomegalovirus exposure and HLA in healthy donors. CDR1 and CDR2 (germline): KGHSH, LQKENI. The CDR3 is 16 amino acids. V shed 3 bases and J 10 bases; nucleotides not matched to a gene: 8. The sample was PBMCs. The sequence was obtained from a man aged 18 to 29 in good health and CMV-seropositive. The chain combines TRBV18 with TRBJ2-1, with 14 bases identical to TRBD2. The CDR3 DNA reads TGTGCCAGCTCACCCCCGGGACTAGCGGGGGTAGGGGAGCAGTTCTTC. Its translation is CASSPPGLAGVGEQFF.